Here is one T cell receptor (beta chain) with its context. The authors' processing: Reference gene primer amplification gave nucleated cell count estimates. Measured with immunoSEQ multiplex PCR; TCRdb has only the in-frame clones, and not every one. V and J calls and clone size are given by that table; D and trimming were obtained from the DNA. The top ten hold roughly 45% of the sample, which has just under 80,000 clones, 88% seen once. Germline values: CDR1 MDHEN, CDR2 SYDVKM. V shed 2 bases and J 9 bases; nucleotides not matched to a gene: 4. The CDR3 consists of 12 residues. These data are taken from a study of blood T cell repertoires in COVID-19. Study background: From T cells, B-cell-depleted T cells, or PBMCs came the material, which was cDNA or gDNA.

The sequencing sample was made of peripheral blood. The source is a human donor in a cohort sampled during active COVID-19. This rearrangement joins TRBV28 to TRBJ2-7; TRBD1 agrees at 7 bases. The CDR3 coding sequence is TGTGCCAGCAGTTTAGGGCAGGGGGTGCAGTACTTC. This encodes CASSLGQGVQYF.